This TCR beta chain was profiled in a study of blood T cell repertoires in COVID-19. Using immunoSEQ multiplex PCR, the repertoire was profiled, and TCRdb retains in-frame clones only, with some absent. The sample contains more than 11,000 clones, over 75% of which appear only once. Sequenced: peripheral blood. The sequence was collected from a man aged 45-60 years with active COVID-19.

In nucleotides, the CDR3 is TGTGCCAGCAGTTTTTCGGGACTGGGTATTACTGAGCAGTTCTTC. This translates into CASSFSGLGITEQFF. This chain joins TRBV27 and TRBJ2-1, with TRBD2 as a possible D gene (6 bases). CDR3 length equals 15 residues. The ends were cut back, 3 bases at V and 9 bases at J, with 18 bases in the middle. Germline CDR1 and CDR2: MNHEY and SMNVEV (reference sequence).